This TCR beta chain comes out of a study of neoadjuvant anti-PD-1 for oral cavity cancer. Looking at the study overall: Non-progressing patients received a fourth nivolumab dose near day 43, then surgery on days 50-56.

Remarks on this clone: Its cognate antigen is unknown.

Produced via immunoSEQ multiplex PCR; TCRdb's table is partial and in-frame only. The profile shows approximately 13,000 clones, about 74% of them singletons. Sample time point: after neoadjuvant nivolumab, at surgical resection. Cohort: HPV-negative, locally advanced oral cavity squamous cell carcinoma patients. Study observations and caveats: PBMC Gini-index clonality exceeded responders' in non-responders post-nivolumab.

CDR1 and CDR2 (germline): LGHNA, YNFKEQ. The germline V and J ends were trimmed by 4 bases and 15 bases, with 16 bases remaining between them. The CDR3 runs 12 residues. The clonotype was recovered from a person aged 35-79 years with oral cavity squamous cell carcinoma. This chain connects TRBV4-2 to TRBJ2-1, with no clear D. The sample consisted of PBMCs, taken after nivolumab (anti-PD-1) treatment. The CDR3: CASSLSSGSPFF. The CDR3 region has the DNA TGTGCCAGCAGCCTTAGCTCCGGAAGCCCGTTCTTC.